Following are 27 T cell receptor beta chains from one sample sequenced in a study of radiotherapy plus CTLA-4 blockade in lung cancer. The repertoire was sequenced with immunoSEQ multiplex PCR; TCRdb's copy has only in-frame clones and lacks some. The sample includes 75,000 to 80,000 clones, more than 75% seen only once; the top ten take 0.85% to 0.95%. The sequences come from peripheral blood, collected from a patient treated with radiotherapy plus ipilimumab. The receptors shown here come from a human donor with non-small cell lung cancer who had stable disease on radiotherapy plus ipilimumab.

This chain connects TRBV30 to TRBJ2-7, with 10 bases matching TRBD1. V was clipped by 1 base and J by 4 bases; unmatched bases: 4. Germline CDR1 reads GTSNPN; CDR2 reads SVGIG (reference sequence). The CDR3 runs 14 residues. CDR3 bases: TGTGCCTGGAGTGCCGGGACAGGGGTTTACGAGCAGTACTTC. It specifies CAWSAGTGVYEQYF.

The chain carries TRBV5-6 and TRBJ2-7, with 9 bases fitting TRBD2. V lost 3 bases and J lost 6; bases outside the gene matches: 7. The CDR3 extends over 14 amino acids. Germline V CDR1 and CDR2: SGHDT, YYEEEE. The chain's CDR3 is CASSYPGTSSEQYF. The CDR3 DNA is TGTGCCAGCAGCTATCCCGGGACTAGCAGCGAGCAGTACTTC.

CDR3 nucleotides: TGTGCCAGCAGCCCTAGGAAAGGCAGGGGGTTCGAAGCTTTCTTT. Translation gives CASSPRKGRGFEAFF. The rearrangement uses TRBV11-3 and TRBJ1-1; TRBD1 aligns across 7 bases. Germline V gives CDR1 SGHNT, CDR2 YENEEA. The CDR3 sequence is 15 residues long. After removal of 5 bases from V and 8 bases from J, the junction contained 14 bases not matched to a gene.

The CDR3 spells CASSLDPGQGSYNEQFF. The CDR3 bases are TGTGCCAGCAGCTTAGATCCCGGACAGGGGTCCTACAATGAGCAGTTCTTC. V usage is TRBV11-2 and J usage is TRBJ2-1, with 9 bases aligning to TRBD1. After removal of 0 bases from V and 1 base from J, the junction contained 4 bases not matched to a gene. The CDR3 has 17 residues. CDR1 is SGHAT and CDR2 is FQNNGV in the germline V gene. Together with reference TRBV11-2 and TRBJ2-1, the CDR3 gives the full variable domain: EAGVAQSPRYKIIEKRQSVAFWCNPISGHATLYWYQQILGQGPKLLIQFQNNGVVDDSQLPKDRFSAERLKGVDSTLKIQPAKLEDSAVYLCASSLDPGQGSYNEQFFGPGTRLTVL.

To note about this clone: The junction differs from germline at one of its ends, possibly a read error. This rearrangement joins TRBV11-2 to TRBJ1-2; no clear D gene. The CDR3 is 13 residues long. Germline CDR1 reads SGHAT; CDR2 reads FQNNGV. The DNA of the CDR3 is TGTGCCAGCAGCTTGGGCCTTAACCATGGCTACACCTTC. Translated, it gives CASSLGLNHGYTF. Variable domain in full (rest from reference TRBV11-2 and TRBJ1-2): EAGVAQSPRYKIIEKRQSVAFWCNPISGHATLYWYQQILGQGPKLLIQFQNNGVVDDSQLPKDRFSAERLKGVDSTLKIQPAKLEDSAVYLCASSLGLNHGYTFGSGTRLTVV.

The chain recombines TRBV5-1 with TRBJ2-1; D is perhaps TRBD2 (6 bases). Germline-derived CDR1 and CDR2 are SGHRS and YFSETQ. The CDR3 spans 14 residues. V lost 7 bases and J lost 0, with 11 bases in between. DNA of the CDR3: TGCGCCAGCGGATACGGGGGCTCCTACAATGAGCAGTTCTTC. Its translation: CASGYGGSYNEQFF.

This chain links TRBV27 with TRBJ1-2; tentatively, D is TRBD1 (5 bases). The CDR3 totals 15 residues. Germline V gene data show CDR1 as MNHEY and CDR2 as SMNVEV (reference sequence). The V end was cut by 6 bases, the J end by 2 bases, with 16 bases between. Written as DNA, the CDR3 is TGTGCCAGCAGACCGGGACGCCGAGCGAACTATGGCTACACCTTC. It yields the protein CASRPGRRANYGYTF.

This chain connects TRBV30 to TRBJ1-4; D not resolved. The CDR3 runs to 11 residues. Germline lookup yields CDR1 GTSNPN and CDR2 SVGIG (reference sequence). CDR3 sequence: CGSSQDEKLFF. CDR3 bases: TGTGGTAGTAGTCAGGATGAAAAACTGTTTTTT.

The chain recombines TRBV6-5 with TRBJ1-5; D unresolved. The CDR3 runs to 15 residues. Germline assignment: CDR1 MNHEY and CDR2 SVGAGI. Trimming left V 6 bases short and J 9 bases short, with 21 bases between. CDR3 sequence: CASRSGRDTLWPQHF. CDR3 DNA sequence: TGTGCCAGCAGGAGCGGACGAGACACCCTCTGGCCCCAGCATTTT.

The CDR3 is CASSEQAGNEKLFF. CDR3 coding DNA: TGTGCCAGCAGTGAACAGGCCGGGAATGAAAAACTGTTTTTT. The genes are TRBV2 and TRBJ1-4, with unresolved D. This CDR3 has 14 residues. The germline V gene has CDR1 SNHLY and CDR2 FYNNEI. V was clipped by 2 bases and J by 5 bases, with 9 bases between them.

J is TRBJ2-6 and V is TRBV5-1, with D possibly being TRBD1 (6 bases). The CDR3 is made up of 16 amino acids. Germline V gives CDR1 SGHRS, CDR2 YFSETQ. V was trimmed by 0 bases and J by 2 bases, leaving 9 bases between them. In DNA, the CDR3 is TGCGCCAGCAGCTTGGTAGGGGGAACTGGGGCCAACGTCCTGACTTTC. Its translation is CASSLVGGTGANVLTF.

V usage is TRBV5-1 and J usage is TRBJ2-5; D may be TRBD1 (6 bases). The V end was cut by 0 bases, the J end by 3 bases, with 9 bases between. Germline values: CDR1 SGHRS, CDR2 YFSETQ. The CDR3 is made up of 14 amino acids. CDR3 sequence: CASSLGGGKETQYF. CDR3 in DNA: TGCGCCAGCAGCTTGGGAGGGGGAAAAGAGACCCAGTACTTC.

This clone turned up a few times. This rearrangement joins TRBV7-2 to TRBJ2-3; TRBD1 or TRBD2 may be the D gene (5 bases each). The germline CDR1 and CDR2 sequences are SGHTA and FQGNSA. The CDR3 has 17 amino acids. V lost 5 bases and J 0 bases, leaving 18 bases between the germline ends. CDR3 nucleotides: TGTGCCAGCAGCATCTCCGGGGCCACTACTAGCACAGATACGCAGTATTTT. Protein sequence: CASSISGATTSTDTQYF.

This chain joins TRBV2 and TRBJ2-7, with TRBD1 matching over 7 bases. V shed 1 base and J 3 bases; nucleotides not matched to a gene: 6. CDR1 and CDR2 (germline): SNHLY, FYNNEI. This CDR3 region has 15 residues. This CDR3 reads CASSEGRGLLYEQYF. The CDR3 DNA reads TGTGCCAGCAGTGAAGGAAGGGGGCTTCTCTACGAGCAGTACTTC.

The chain combines TRBV7-9 with TRBJ1-4, with 8 nucleotides matching TRBD1. The V and J ends lost 3 bases and 6 bases, in that order; junction bases with no gene match: 9. There are 16 residues in the CDR3. Per the germline V gene, CDR1 is SEHNR and CDR2 is FQNEAQ (reference sequence). The CDR3 protein is CASSFPVTGDYEKLFF. CDR3 sequence (DNA): TGTGCCAGCAGCTTTCCTGTGACAGGGGACTATGAAAAACTGTTTTTT.

This chain uses TRBV7-9 with TRBJ1-3; the D is unclear. CDR3 length: 17 amino acids. Germline CDR1 SEHNR, CDR2 FQNEAQ (reference sequence). V was shortened by 3 bases and J by 0 bases, with 15 bases between the two germline ends. The CDR3 protein is CASSLVSVLSSGNTIYF. The CDR3 DNA sequence: TGTGCCAGCAGCTTGGTATCTGTTCTAAGCTCTGGAAACACCATATATTTT.

This chain uses TRBV7-9 with TRBJ1-6; TRBD1 matches 7 bases. The germline V gene encodes CDR1 SEHNR and CDR2 FQNEAQ (reference sequence). With 4 bases clipped from V and 10 bases from J, the junction kept 10 bases outside the gene matches. CDR3 length: 15 residues. CDR3 in DNA: TGTGCCAGCAGCTCAGACAGGGTTTTAAGATCACCCCTCCACTTT. Amino acid sequence: CASSSDRVLRSPLHF.

Worth noting for this clone: In the same sample, other DNA sequences code for this CDR3. The J gene is TRBJ2-3, the V gene TRBV7-3; TRBD2 agrees at 9 bases. This CDR3 is built from 15 residues. The V gene's germline CDR1 is SGHTA and CDR2 FQGTGA. Trimming cost V 2 bases and J 0 bases; bases outside gene matches: 0. CDR3: CASSLLAGSTDTQYF. Written as DNA, the CDR3 is TGTGCCAGCAGCTTACTAGCGGGGAGCACAGATACGCAGTATTTT.

This clone showed up just a few times. The rearrangement joins TRBV7-9 to TRBJ1-5, with TRBD1 matching over 11 bases. The CDR3 length is 15 residues. With 5 bases clipped from V and 4 bases from J, the junction kept 4 bases outside the gene matches. CDR1 is SEHNR and CDR2 is FQNEAQ in the germline V gene (reference sequence). This CDR3 is CASSRTGGGNQPQHF. CDR3 in DNA: TGTGCCAGCAGCCGGACAGGGGGCGGGAATCAGCCCCAGCATTTT.

V usage is TRBV5-6 and J usage is TRBJ1-4, with a possible D match to TRBD1 (6 bases). The CDR3 totals 17 residues. The V end was cut by 4 bases, the J end by 0 bases, with 16 bases between. CDR1 is SGHDT, CDR2 YYEEEE, per germline. The CDR3 DNA reads TGTGCCAGCAGCCCCCGTCGGGGGCCAGCAACTAATGAAAAACTGTTTTTT. Translating gives CASSPRRGPATNEKLFF.

The sample holds a few counts of this clone. This chain uses TRBV7-9 with TRBJ2-3, with 12 bases that match TRBD2. V dropped 5 bases and J dropped 4; count of bases not matched to a gene: 4. The CDR3 is 15 residues long. Germline V gives CDR1 SEHNR, CDR2 FQNEAQ (reference sequence). CDR3 protein: CASSVTSGSSDTQYF. As DNA, the CDR3 is TGTGCCAGCAGCGTGACTAGCGGGAGTTCAGATACGCAGTATTTT.

The chain uses TRBV11-2 and TRBJ2-3; TRBD2 matches 13 bases. J was trimmed by 1 base and V by 2 bases; bases with no gene match: 6. CDR1 is SGHAT, CDR2 FQNNGV, per germline. The CDR3 is 18 amino acids. The CDR3 DNA reads TGTGCCAGCAGCTTAACTAGCGGGGGGGCCTCTGGCACAGATACGCAGTATTTT. Encoded protein: CASSLTSGGASGTDTQYF. Full variable domain (missing parts from reference TRBV11-2 and TRBJ2-3): EAGVAQSPRYKIIEKRQSVAFWCNPISGHATLYWYQQILGQGPKLLIQFQNNGVVDDSQLPKDRFSAERLKGVDSTLKIQPAKLEDSAVYLCASSLTSGGASGTDTQYFGPGTRLTVL.

The chain uses TRBV16 and TRBJ1-1; maybe TRBD1 (6 bases). This CDR3 region has 14 residues. The V end lost 1 base, the J end lost 4 bases, and 10 bases lay between the germline ends. Germline V gene sequence: CDR1 KGHSY, CDR2 FQNENV. The CDR3 here is CASSQLTGTTEAFF. The CDR3 DNA sequence: TGTGCCAGCAGCCAATTAACAGGGACCACTGAAGCTTTCTTT.

The V gene is TRBV14, the J gene TRBJ1-6, with a tentative D call TRBD1 (6 bases). Germline CDR1 reads SGHDN; CDR2 reads FVKESK. The V and J ends lost 0 bases and 8 bases respectively, with 8 bases between them. CDR3 length: 14 amino acids. The CDR3, as DNA: TGTGCCAGCAGCCAAGAGGACAGCTATTCACCCCTCCACTTT. As protein: CASSQEDSYSPLHF. Full variable domain (outside the CDR3, taken from reference TRBV14 and TRBJ1-6): EAGVTQFPSHSVIEKGQTVTLRCDPISGHDNLYWYRRVMGKEIKFLLHFVKESKQDESGMPNNRFLAERTGGTYSTLKVQPAELEDSGVYFCASSQEDSYSPLHFGNGTRLTVT.

Here the CDR3 reads CASSQEEKEDGPRYF. The CDR3 DNA reads TGCGCCAGCAGCCAGGAAGAAAAAGAGGACGGGCCGAGGTACTTC. The rearrangement links TRBV4-1 to TRBJ2-7, with D unresolved. V was cut by 3 bases and J by 12 bases, with 24 bases left in between. The CDR3 is made up of 15 amino acids. Looked up from germline, CDR1 is MGHRA and CDR2 is YSYEKL.

This clone was found once. The rearrangement joins TRBV7-6 to TRBJ1-3, with a weak D call TRBD1 (5 bases). Germline CDR1 SGHVS, CDR2 FNYEAQ. The CDR3 covers 16 residues. The V end was cut by 5 bases, the J end by 2 bases, with 16 bases between. CDR3 DNA: TGTGCCAGCAGCCTCGGAGGGGCCCCGACTGGAAACACCATATATTTT. Amino acids: CASSLGGAPTGNTIYF.

There are a few counts of this clone. The genes are TRBV10-1 and TRBJ2-5; 10 positions match TRBD2. The CDR3 covers 14 residues. The germline gives CDR1 WNHNN, CDR2 SYGVQD (reference sequence). Germline trimming cut 3 bases from V and 7 bases from J; bases unmatched to any gene: 5. The CDR3 region is CASSEQRGGSTQYF. CDR3 sequence (DNA): TGCGCCAGCAGTGAACAGCGGGGGGGCTCGACCCAGTACTTC.